A single sample is the source of the 14 T cell receptor beta chains below, sequenced in a study of technical replicates of blood from a handful of donors. Using immunoSEQ multiplex PCR, the repertoire was profiled, and TCRdb retains in-frame clones only, with some absent. The sample contains about 79,000 clones, approximately 94% of which appear only once. The source material was T cells isolated from PBMCs. The receptors were gathered from a human donor in good health.

V is TRBV4-1 and J is TRBJ2-2; maybe TRBD1 (5 bases). Germline V gene sequence: CDR1 MGHRA, CDR2 YSYEKL. V lost 4 bases and J lost 6, with 15 bases in between. The CDR3 has 15 residues. CDR3 sequence (DNA): TGCGCCAGCAGCCTTATTGACATCAGGGCCGGGGAGCTGTTTTTT. It encodes CASSLIDIRAGELFF.

This clone appeared a single time. The chain has TRBV28 and TRBJ1-1, with D possibly TRBD1 on 6 matching bases. V gave up 4 bases and J gave up 8 bases, with 11 bases separating them. This CDR3 region has 12 residues. Germline V gene data show CDR1 as MDHEN and CDR2 as SYDVKM. The CDR3 DNA is TGTGCCAGCAGTTCCGGCGGGGGCGAAGCTTTCTTT. It specifies CASSSGGGEAFF.

This clone was recorded only once. The gene calls are TRBV27 and TRBJ2-5; 10 nucleotides line up with TRBD2. Near its end, the DNA agrees better with TRBJ2-7, so the J call may be wrong. Germline V gives CDR1 MNHEY, CDR2 SMNVEV (reference sequence). CDR3 length equals 15 residues. The CDR3 region has the DNA TGTGCCAGCAGACCAATAGCGGGAGGAAACTTCGAGCAGTACTTC. Amino acid sequence: CASRPIAGGNFEQYF.

J is TRBJ2-2 and V is TRBV6-1, with a possible D match to TRBD1 (6 bases). V was clipped by 0 bases and J by 4 bases, with 12 bases between them. Germline V gene lookup returns CDR1 MNHNS and CDR2 SASEGT. The CDR3 sequence is 16 residues long. The CDR3 here is CASSEASGVGTGELFF. CDR3 nucleotides: TGTGCCAGCAGTGAAGCGTCAGGGGTAGGCACCGGGGAGCTGTTTTTT.

V and J are TRBV6-1 and TRBJ2-3, with D maybe TRBD2 (6 bases). Germline CDR1 MNHNS, CDR2 SASEGT. Trimming cost V 4 bases and J 4 bases, with 18 bases left between them. The CDR3 runs to 16 residues. The CDR3 bases are TGTGCCAGCAGTGTTGTTTGGGGGGACCCCGCAGATACGCAGTATTTT. Residues: CASSVVWGDPADTQYF.

This rearrangement joins TRBV11-3 to TRBJ1-6, with D possibly TRBD1 on 5 matching bases. Trimming removed 5 bases at V and 7 bases at J, with 9 bases between. In germline, CDR1 is SGHNT, CDR2 YENEEA. The CDR3 totals 13 residues. The DNA for the CDR3 is TGTGCCAGCAGCCGACAGTTGAATTCACCCCTCCACTTT. Amino acids: CASSRQLNSPLHF.

The V and J genes are TRBV7-2 and TRBJ2-7; 7 bases map to TRBD1. The CDR3 has 13 amino acids. V was pared by 3 bases and J by 2 bases, with 1 base of the junction left unmatched. From germline, CDR1 is SGHTA and CDR2 FQGNSA. The CDR3 region has the DNA TGTGCCAGCAGCTTGCAGGGGGCCTACGAGCAGTACTTC. Its translation is CASSLQGAYEQYF. Together with reference TRBV7-2 and TRBJ2-7, the CDR3 gives the full variable domain: GAGVSQSPSNKVTEKGKDVELRCDPISGHTALYWYRQSLGQGLEFLIYFQGNSAPDKSGLPSDRFSAERTGGSVSTLTIQRTQQEDSAVYLCASSLQGAYEQYFGPGTRLTVT.

V and J are TRBV5-6 and TRBJ1-2; D gene unclear. Trimming left V 4 bases short and J 2 bases short, with 6 bases between. Germline CDR1 reads SGHDT; CDR2 reads YYEEEE. This CDR3 region has 12 residues. CDR3 residues: CASSVLNYGYTF. The CDR3 nucleotides are TGTGCCAGCAGCGTTCTGAACTATGGCTACACCTTC.

V and J are TRBV9 and TRBJ2-7, with D possibly being TRBD2 (5 bases). Germline assignment: CDR1 SGDLS and CDR2 YYNGEE. This CDR3 has 14 residues. Trimming removed 3 bases from V and 2 bases from J, with 12 bases in between. DNA for the CDR3: TGTGCCAGCAGCGCGCTCAGCGGACCCTACGAGCAGTACTTC. Its translation: CASSALSGPYEQYF.

The chain is built from TRBV19 and TRBJ1-4; D is perhaps TRBD1 (5 bases). The CDR3 runs 15 residues. Germline-derived CDR1 and CDR2 are LNHDA and SQIVND (reference sequence). V lost 5 bases and J lost 8, with 18 bases in between. The CDR3: CASSPQTASEEKLFF. The CDR3 DNA is TGTGCCAGTAGTCCCCAGACAGCCTCGGAAGAAAAACTGTTTTTT.

The CDR3 spells CASRFLETDTQYF. CDR3 DNA: TGTGCCAGCAGGTTTCTAGAAACAGATACGCAGTATTTT. The genes are TRBV6-1 and TRBJ2-3; D is uncertain. The CDR3 has 13 residues. V was clipped by 6 bases and J by 3 bases, with 10 bases between them. Germline-derived CDR1 and CDR2 are MNHNS and SASEGT.

This clone was seen just once. The J gene is TRBJ1-2, the V gene TRBV7-8; 10 nucleotides match TRBD1. The germline CDR1 and CDR2 sequences are SGHVS and FQNEAQ. With V trimmed by 5 bases and J by 4 bases, 7 bases remained unmatched. CDR3 length equals 15 residues. CDR3 sequence reads: CASSEGQGISYGYTF. CDR3 in DNA: TGTGCCAGCAGCGAGGGACAGGGGATCAGCTATGGCTACACCTTC.

J is TRBJ2-1 and V is TRBV6-5, with 7 nucleotides matching TRBD2. V was clipped by 5 bases and J by 2 bases; unmatched bases: 6. The CDR3 runs 15 residues. Germline V gene data show CDR1 as MNHEY and CDR2 as SVGAGI. CDR3 residues: CASSPDRGAYNEQFF. The CDR3 DNA reads TGTGCCAGCAGTCCTGACCGGGGGGCCTACAATGAGCAGTTCTTC.

V is TRBV27 and J is TRBJ1-1; D remains ambiguous. Germline loops: CDR1 MNHEY, CDR2 SMNVEV (reference sequence). The CDR3 has 11 residues. V was pared by 6 bases and J by 2 bases, with 4 bases between. The CDR3 protein is CASSSNTEAFF. For the CDR3, the DNA is TGTGCCAGCAGCTCCAACACTGAAGCTTTCTTT.